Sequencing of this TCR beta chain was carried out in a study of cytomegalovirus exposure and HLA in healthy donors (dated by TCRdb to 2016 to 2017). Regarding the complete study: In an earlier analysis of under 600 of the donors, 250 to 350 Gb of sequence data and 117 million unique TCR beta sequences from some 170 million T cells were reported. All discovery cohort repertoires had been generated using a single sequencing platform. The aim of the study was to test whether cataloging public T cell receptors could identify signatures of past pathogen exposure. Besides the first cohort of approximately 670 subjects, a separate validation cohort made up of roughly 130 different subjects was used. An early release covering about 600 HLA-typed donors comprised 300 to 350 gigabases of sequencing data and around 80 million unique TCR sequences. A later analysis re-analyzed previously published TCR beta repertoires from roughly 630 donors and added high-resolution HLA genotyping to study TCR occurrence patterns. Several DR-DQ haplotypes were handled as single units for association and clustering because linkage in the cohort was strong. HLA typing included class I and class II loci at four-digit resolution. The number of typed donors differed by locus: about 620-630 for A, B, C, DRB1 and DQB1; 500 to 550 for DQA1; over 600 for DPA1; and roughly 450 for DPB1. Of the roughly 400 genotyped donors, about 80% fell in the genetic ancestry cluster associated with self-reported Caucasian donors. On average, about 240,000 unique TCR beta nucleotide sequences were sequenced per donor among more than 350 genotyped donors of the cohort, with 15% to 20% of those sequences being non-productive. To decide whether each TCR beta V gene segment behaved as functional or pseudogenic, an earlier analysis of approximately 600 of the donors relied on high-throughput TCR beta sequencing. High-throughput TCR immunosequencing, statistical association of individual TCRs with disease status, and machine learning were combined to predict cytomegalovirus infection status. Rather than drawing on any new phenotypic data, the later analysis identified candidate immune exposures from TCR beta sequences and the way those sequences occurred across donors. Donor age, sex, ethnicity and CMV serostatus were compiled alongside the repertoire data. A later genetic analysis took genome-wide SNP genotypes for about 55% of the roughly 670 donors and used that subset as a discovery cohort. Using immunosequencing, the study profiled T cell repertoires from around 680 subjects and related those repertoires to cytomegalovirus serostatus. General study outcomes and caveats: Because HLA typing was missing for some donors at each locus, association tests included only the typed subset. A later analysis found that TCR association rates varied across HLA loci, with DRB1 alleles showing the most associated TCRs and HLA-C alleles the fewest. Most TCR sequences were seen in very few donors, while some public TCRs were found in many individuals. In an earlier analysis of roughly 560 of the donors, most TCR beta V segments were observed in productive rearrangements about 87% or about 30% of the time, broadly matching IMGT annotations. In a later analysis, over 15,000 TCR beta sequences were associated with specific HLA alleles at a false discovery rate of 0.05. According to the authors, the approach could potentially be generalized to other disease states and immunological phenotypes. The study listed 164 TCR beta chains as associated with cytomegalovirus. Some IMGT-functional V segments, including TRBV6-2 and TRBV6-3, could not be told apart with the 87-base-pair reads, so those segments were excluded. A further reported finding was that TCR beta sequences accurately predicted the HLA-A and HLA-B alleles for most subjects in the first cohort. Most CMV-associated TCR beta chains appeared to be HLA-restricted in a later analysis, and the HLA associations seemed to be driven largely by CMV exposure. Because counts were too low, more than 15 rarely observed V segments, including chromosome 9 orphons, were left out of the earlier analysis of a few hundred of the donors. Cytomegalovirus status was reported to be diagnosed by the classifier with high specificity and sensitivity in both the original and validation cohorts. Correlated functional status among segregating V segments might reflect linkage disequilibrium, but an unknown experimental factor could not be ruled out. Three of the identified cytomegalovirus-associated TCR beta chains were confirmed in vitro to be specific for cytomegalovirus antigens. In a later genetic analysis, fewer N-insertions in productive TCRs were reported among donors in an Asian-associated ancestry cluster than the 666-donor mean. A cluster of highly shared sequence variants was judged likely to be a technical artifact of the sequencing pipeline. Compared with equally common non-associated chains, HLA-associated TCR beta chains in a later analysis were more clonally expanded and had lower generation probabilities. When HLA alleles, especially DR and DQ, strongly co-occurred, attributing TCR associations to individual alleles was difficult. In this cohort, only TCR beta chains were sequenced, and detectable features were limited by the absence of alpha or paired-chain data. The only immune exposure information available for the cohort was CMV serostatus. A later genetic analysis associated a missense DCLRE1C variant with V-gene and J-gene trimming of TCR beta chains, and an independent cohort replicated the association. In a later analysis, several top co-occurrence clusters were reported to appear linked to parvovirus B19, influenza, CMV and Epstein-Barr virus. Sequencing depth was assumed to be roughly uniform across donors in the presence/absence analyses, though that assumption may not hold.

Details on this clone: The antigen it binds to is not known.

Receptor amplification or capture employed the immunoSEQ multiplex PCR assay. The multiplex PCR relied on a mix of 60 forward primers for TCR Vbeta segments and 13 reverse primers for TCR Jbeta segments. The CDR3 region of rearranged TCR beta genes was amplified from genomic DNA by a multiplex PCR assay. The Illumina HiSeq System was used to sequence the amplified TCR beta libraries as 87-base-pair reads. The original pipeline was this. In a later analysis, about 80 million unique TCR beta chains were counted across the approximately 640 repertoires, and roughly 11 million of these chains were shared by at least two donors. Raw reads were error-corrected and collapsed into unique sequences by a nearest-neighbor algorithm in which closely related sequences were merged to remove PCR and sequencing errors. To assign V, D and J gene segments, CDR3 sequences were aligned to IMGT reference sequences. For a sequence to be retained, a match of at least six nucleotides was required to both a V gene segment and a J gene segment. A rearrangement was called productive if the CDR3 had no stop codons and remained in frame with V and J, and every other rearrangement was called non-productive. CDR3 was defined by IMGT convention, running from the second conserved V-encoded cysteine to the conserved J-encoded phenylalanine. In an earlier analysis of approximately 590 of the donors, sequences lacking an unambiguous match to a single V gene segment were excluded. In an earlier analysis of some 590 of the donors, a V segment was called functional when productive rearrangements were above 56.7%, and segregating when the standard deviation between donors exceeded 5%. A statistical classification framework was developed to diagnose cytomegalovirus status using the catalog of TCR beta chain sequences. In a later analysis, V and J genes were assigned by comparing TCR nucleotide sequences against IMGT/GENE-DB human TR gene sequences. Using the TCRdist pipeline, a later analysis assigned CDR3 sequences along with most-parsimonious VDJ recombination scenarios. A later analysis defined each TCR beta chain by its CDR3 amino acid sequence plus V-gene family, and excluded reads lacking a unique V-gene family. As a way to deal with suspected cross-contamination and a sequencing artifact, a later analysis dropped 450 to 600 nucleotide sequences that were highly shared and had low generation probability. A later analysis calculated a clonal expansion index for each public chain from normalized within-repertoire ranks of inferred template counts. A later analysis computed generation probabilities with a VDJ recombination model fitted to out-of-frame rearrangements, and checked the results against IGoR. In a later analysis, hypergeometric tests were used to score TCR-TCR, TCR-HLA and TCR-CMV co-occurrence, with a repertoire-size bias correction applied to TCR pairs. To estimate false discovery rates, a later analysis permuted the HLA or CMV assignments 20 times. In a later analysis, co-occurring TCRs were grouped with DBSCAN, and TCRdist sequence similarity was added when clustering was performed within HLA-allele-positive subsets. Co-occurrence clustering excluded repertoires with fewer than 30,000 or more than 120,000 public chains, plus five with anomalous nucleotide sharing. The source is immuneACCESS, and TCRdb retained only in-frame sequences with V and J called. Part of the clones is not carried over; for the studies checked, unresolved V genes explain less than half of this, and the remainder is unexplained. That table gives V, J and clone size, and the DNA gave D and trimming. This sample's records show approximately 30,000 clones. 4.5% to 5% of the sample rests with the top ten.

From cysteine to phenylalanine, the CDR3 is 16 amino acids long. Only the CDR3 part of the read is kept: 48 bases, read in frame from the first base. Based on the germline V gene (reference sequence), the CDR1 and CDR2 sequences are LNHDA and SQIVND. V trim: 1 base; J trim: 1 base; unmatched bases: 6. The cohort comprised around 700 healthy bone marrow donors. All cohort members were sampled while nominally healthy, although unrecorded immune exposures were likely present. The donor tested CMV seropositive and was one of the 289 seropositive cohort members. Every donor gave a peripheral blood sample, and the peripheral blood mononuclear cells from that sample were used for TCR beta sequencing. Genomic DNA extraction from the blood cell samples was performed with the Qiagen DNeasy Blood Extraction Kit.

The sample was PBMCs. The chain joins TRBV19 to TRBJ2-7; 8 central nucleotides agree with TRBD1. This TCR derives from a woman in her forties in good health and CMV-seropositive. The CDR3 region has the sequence CASSIGTDRASYEQYF. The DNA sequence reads TGTGCCAGTAGTATAGGGACGGACAGGGCTTCCTACGAGCAGTACTTC.